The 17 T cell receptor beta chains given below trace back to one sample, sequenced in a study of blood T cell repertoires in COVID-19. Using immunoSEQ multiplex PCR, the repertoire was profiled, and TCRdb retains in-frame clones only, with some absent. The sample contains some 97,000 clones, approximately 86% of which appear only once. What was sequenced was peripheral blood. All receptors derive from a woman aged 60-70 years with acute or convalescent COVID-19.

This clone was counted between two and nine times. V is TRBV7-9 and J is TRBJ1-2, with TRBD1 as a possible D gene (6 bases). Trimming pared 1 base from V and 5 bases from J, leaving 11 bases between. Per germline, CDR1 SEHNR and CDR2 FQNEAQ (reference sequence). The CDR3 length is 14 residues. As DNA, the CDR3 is TGTGCCAGCAGCTTAGGTACAGGGTTTTATGGCTACACCTTC. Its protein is CASSLGTGFYGYTF.

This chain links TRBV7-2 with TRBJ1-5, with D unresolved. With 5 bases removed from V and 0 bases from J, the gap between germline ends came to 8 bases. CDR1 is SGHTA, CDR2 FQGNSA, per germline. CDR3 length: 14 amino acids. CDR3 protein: CASSLDISNQPQHF. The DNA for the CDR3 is TGTGCCAGCAGCCTTGACATTAGCAATCAGCCCCAGCATTTT.

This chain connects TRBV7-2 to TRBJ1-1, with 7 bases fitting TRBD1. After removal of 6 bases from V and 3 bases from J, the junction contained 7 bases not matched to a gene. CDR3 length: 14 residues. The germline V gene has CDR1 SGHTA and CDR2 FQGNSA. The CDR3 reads CASSIQQGYTEAFF. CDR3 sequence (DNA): TGTGCCAGCAGTATTCAACAGGGGTACACTGAAGCTTTCTTT.

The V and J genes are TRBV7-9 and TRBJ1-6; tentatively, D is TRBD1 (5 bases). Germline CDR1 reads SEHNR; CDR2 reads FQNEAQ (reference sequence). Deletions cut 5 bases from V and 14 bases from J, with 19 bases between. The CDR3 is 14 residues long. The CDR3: CASSRRDPGGALHF. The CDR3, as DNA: TGTGCCAGCAGCCGCCGGGACCCTGGGGGGGCCCTCCACTTT.

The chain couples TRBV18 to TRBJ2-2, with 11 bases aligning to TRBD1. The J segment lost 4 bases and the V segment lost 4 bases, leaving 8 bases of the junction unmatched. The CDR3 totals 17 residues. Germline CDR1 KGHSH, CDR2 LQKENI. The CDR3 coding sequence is TGTGCCAGCTCACTCATTCCTGGGACAGGGGGCACCGGGGAGCTGTTTTTT. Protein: CASSLIPGTGGTGELFF.

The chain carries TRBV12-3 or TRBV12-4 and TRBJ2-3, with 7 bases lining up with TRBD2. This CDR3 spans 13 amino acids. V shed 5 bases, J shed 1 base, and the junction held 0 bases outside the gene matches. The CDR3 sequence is CASSTSGTDTQYF. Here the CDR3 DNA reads TGTGCCAGCAGTACTAGCGGCACAGATACGCAGTATTTT.

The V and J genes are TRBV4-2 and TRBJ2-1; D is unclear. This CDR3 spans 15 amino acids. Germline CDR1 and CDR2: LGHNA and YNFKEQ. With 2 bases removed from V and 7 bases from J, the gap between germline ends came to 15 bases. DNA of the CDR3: TGTGCCAGCAGCCAACAACAGATTGGATCAAATGAGCAGTTCTTC. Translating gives CASSQQQIGSNEQFF.

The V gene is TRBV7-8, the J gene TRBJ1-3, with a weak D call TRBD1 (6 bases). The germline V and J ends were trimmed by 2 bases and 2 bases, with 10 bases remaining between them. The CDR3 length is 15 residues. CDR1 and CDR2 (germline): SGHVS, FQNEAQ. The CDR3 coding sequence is TGTGCCAGCAGCTTAATGGGGGCTCCTGGAAACACCATATATTTT. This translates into CASSLMGAPGNTIYF.

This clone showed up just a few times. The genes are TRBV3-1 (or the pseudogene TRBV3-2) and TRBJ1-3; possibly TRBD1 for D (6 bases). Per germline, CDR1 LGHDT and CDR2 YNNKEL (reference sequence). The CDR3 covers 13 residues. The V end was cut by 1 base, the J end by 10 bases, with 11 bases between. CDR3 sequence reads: CASSQVGGQTIYF. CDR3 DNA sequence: TGTGCCAGCAGCCAAGTCGGGGGGCAGACCATATATTTT.

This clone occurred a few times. The CDR3 sequence: CASSQDPGRRTGELFF. For the CDR3, the DNA is TGCGCCAGCAGCCAAGATCCGGGAAGGAGGACCGGGGAGCTGTTTTTT. The rearrangement uses TRBV5-1 and TRBJ2-2; the D gene is possibly TRBD2 (5 bases). Germline V gene lookup returns CDR1 SGHRS and CDR2 YFSETQ. V dropped 4 bases and J dropped 5 bases, with 18 bases sitting between them. The CDR3 contains 16 residues.

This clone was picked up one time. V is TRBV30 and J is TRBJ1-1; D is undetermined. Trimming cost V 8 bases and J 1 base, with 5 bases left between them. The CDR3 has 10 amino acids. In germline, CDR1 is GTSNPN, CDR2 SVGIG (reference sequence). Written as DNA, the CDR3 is TGTGCCGCGGAGAACACTGAAGCTTTCTTT. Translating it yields CAAENTEAFF.

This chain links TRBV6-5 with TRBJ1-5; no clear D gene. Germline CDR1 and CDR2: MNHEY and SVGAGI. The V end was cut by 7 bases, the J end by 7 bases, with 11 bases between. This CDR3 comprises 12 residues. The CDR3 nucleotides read TGTGCCAGCACCACACCGGGGCAGCCCCAGCATTTT. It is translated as CASTTPGQPQHF.

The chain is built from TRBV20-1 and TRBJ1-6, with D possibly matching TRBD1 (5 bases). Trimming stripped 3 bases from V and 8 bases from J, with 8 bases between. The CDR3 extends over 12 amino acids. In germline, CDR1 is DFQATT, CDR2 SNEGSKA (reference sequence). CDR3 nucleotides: TGCAGTGCTAGTCCGGGGGATTCACCCCTCCACTTT. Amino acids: CSASPGDSPLHF.

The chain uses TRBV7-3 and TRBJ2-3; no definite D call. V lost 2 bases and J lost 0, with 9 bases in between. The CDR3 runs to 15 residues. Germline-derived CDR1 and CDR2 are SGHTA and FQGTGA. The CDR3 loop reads CASSLQAQSTDTQYF. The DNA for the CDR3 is TGTGCCAGCAGCTTACAAGCACAGAGCACAGATACGCAGTATTTT.

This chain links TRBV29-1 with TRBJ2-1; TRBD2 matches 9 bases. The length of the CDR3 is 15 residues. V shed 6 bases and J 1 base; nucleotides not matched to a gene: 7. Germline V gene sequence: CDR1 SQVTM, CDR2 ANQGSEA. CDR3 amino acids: CSVTAGGGSYNEQFF. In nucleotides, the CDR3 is TGCAGCGTAACGGCGGGAGGGGGTTCCTACAATGAGCAGTTCTTC.

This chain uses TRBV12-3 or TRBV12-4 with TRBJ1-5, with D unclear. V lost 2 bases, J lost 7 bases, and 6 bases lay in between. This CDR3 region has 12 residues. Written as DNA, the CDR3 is TGTGCCAGCAGTTTACCAGGACAGCCCCAGCATTTT. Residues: CASSLPGQPQHF.

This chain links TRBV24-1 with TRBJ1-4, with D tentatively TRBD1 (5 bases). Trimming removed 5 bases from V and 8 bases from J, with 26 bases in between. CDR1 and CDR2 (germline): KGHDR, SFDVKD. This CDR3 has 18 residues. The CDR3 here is CATSGRAHLPGWAEKLFF. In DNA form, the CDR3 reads TGTGCCACCAGTGGACGAGCCCACCTTCCAGGGTGGGCGGAAAAACTGTTTTTT.